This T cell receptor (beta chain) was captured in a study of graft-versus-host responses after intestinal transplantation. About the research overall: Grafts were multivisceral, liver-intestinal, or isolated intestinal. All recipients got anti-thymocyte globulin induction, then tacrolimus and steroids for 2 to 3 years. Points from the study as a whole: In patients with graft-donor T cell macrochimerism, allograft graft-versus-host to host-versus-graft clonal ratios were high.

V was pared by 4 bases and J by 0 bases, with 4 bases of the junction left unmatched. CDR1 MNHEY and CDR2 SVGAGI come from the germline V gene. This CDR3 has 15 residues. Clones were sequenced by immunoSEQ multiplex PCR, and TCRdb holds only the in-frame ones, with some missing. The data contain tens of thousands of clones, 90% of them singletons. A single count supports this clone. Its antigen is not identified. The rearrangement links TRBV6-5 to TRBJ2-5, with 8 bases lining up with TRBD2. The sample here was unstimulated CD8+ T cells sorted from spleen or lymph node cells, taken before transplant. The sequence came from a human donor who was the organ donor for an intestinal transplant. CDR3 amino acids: CASSSGGGYQETQYF. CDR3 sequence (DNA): TGTGCCAGCAGTTCTGGCGGGGGGTACCAAGAGACCCAGTACTTC.